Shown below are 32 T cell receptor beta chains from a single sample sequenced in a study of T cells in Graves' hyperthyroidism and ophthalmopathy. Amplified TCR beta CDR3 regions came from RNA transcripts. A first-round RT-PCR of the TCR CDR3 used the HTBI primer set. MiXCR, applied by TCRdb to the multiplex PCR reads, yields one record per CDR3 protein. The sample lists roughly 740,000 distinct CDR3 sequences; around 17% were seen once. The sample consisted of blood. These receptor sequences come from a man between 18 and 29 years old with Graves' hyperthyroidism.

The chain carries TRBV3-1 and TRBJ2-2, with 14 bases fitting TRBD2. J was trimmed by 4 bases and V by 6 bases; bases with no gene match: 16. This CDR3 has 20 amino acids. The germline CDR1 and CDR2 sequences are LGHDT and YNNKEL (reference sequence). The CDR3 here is CASRFFFSGTSGSGTGELFF. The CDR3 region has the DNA TGTGCCAGCAGATTCTTCTTCTCCGGGACTAGCGGGAGTGGCACCGGGGAGCTGTTTTTT.

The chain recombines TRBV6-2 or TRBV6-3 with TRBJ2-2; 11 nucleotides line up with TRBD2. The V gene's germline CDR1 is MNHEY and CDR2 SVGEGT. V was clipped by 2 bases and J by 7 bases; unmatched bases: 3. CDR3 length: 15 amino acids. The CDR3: CASSYDLAGGGELFF. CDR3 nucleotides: TGTGCCAGCAGTTACGACCTAGCGGGAGGCGGGGAGCTGTTTTTT.

The CDR3 bases are TGTGCCAGCAGCTTGGCCCTAGCGGGAGGTGGGCGGCAGTTCTTC. This encodes CASSLALAGGGRQFF. The rearrangement joins TRBV5-6 to TRBJ2-1; TRBD2 agrees at 11 bases. Germline V CDR1 and CDR2: SGHDT, YYEEEE. CDR3 size: 15 residues. Unmatched junction bases numbered 8, after V lost 0 bases and J lost 12 bases.

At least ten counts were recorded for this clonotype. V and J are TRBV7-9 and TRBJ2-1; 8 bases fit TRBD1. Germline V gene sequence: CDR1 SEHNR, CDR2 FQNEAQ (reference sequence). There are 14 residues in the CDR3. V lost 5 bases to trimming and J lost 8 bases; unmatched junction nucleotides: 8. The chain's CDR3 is CASSHGTGWDEQFF. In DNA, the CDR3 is TGTGCCAGCAGCCACGGGACAGGATGGGATGAGCAGTTCTTC.

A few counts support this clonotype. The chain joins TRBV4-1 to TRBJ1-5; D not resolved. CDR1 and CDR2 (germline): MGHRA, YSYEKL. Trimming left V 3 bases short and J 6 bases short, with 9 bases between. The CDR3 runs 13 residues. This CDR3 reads CASSHALVQPQHF. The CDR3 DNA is TGCGCCAGCAGCCATGCCCTTGTTCAGCCCCAGCATTTT.

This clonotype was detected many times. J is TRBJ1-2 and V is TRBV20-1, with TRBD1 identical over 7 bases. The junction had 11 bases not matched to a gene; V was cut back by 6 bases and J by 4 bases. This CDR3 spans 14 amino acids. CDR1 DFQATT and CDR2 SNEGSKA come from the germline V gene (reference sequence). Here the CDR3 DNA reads TGCAGTGCGGGCGACAGGGCTTCTTTCTATGGCTACACCTTC. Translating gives CSAGDRASFYGYTF.

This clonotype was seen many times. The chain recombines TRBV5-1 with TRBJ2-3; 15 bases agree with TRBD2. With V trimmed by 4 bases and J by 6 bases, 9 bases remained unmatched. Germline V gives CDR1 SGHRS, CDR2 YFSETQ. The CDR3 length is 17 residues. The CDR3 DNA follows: TGCGCCAGCAGCCCGGGACTAGCGGGAGGCGGGTCCGATACGCAGTATTTT. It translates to CASSPGLAGGGSDTQYF. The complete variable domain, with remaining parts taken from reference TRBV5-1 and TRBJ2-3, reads KAGVTQTPRYLIKTRGQQVTLSCSPISGHRSVSWYQQTPGQGLQFLFEYFSETQRNKGNFPGRFSGRQFSNSRSEMNVSTLELGDSALYLCASSPGLAGGGSDTQYFGPGTRLTVL.

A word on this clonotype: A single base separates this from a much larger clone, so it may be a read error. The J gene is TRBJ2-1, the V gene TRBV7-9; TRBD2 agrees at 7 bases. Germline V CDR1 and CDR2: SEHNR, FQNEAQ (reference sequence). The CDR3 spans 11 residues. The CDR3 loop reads CAGSSGTMQFF. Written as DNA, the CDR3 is TGTGCCGGCAGCTCCGGGACTATGCAGTTCTTC.

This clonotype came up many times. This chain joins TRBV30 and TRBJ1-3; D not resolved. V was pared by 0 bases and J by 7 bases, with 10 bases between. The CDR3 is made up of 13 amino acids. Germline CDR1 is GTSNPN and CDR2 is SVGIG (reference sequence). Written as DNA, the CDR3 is TGTGCCTGGAGTGTAGCTGGCGGGAACACCATATATTTT. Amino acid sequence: CAWSVAGGNTIYF. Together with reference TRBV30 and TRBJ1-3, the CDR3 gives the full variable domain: SQTIHQWPATLVQPVGSPLSLECTVEGTSNPNLYWYRQAAGRGLQLLFYSVGIGQISSEVPQNLSASRPQDRQFILSSKKLLLSDSGFYLCAWSVAGGNTIYFGEGSWLTVV.

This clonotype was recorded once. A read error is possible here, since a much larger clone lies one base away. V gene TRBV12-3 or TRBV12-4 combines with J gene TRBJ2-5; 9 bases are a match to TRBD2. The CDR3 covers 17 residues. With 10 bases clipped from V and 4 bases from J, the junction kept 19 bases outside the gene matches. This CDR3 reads CANSNLIGAGGRETQYF. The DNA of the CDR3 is TGTGCCAACAGCAACCTGATTGGAGCGGGAGGAAGAGAGACCCAGTACTTC.

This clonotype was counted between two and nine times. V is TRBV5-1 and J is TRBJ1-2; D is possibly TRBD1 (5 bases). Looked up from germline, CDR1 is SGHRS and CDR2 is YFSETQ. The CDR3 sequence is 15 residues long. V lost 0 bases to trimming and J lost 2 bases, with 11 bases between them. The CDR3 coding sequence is TGCGCCAGCAGCTTGGTATGGGGACCCAACTATGGCTACACCTTC. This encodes CASSLVWGPNYGYTF. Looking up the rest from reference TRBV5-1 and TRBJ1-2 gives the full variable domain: KAGVTQTPRYLIKTRGQQVTLSCSPISGHRSVSWYQQTPGQGLQFLFEYFSETQRNKGNFPGRFSGRQFSNSRSEMNVSTLELGDSALYLCASSLVWGPNYGYTFGSGTRLTVV.

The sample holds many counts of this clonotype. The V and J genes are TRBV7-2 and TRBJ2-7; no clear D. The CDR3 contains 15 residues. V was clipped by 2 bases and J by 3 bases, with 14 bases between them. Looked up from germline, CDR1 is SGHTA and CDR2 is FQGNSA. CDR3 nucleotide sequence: TGTGCCAGCAGCTTAATCGGCCAACTCCACTACGAGCAGTACTTC. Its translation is CASSLIGQLHYEQYF. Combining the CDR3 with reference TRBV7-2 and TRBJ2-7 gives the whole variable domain GAGVSQSPSNKVTEKGKDVELRCDPISGHTALYWYRQSLGQGLEFLIYFQGNSAPDKSGLPSDRFSAERTGGSVSTLTIQRTQQEDSAVYLCASSLIGQLHYEQYFGPGTRLTVT.

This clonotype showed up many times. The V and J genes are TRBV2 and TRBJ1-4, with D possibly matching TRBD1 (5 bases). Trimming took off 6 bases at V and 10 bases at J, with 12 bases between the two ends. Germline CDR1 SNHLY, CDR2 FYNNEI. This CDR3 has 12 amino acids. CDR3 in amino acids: CASREGRRKLFF. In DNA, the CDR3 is TGTGCCAGCAGGGAGGGACGGAGAAAACTGTTTTTT.

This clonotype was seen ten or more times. The DNA for the CDR3 is TGTGCCAGCAGCTTAGGACTGGCCTCGGGCAATGAGCAGTTCTTC. This codes for CASSLGLASGNEQFF. The chain is built from TRBV7-3 and TRBJ2-1; D possibly corresponds to TRBD2 (5 bases). Trimming took off 2 bases at V and 6 bases at J, with 14 bases between the two ends. The CDR3 is 15 residues long. Looked up from germline, CDR1 is SGHTA and CDR2 is FQGTGA.

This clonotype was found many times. CDR3 bases: TGTGCCAGCAGTTTAGACAGACTCTATGGCTACACCTTC. This codes for CASSLDRLYGYTF. The chain recombines TRBV12-3 or TRBV12-4 with TRBJ1-2, with unresolved D. Trimming pared 1 base from V and 4 bases from J, leaving 7 bases between. This CDR3 spans 13 amino acids.

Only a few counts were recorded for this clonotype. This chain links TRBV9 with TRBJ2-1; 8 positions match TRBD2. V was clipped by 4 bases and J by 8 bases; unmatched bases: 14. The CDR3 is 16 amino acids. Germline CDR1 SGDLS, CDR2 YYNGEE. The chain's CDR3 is CASSSEGGTSIHEQFF. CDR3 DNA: TGTGCCAGCAGCTCAGAGGGAGGGACTAGTATCCATGAGCAGTTCTTC.

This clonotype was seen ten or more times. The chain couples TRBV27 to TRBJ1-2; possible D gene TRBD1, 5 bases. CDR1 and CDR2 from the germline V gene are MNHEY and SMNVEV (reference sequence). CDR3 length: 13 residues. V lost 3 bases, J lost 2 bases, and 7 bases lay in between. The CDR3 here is CASSFQGNYGYTF. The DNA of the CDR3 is TGTGCCAGCAGTTTTCAGGGAAACTATGGCTACACCTTC.

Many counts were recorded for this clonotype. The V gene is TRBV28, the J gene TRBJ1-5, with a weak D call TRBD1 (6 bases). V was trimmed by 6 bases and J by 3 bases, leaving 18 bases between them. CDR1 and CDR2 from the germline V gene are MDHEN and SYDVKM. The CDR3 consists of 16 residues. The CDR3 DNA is TGTGCCAGCAGGCCCACAGGGCAGTTGGACAATCAGCCCCAGCATTTT. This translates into CASRPTGQLDNQPQHF.

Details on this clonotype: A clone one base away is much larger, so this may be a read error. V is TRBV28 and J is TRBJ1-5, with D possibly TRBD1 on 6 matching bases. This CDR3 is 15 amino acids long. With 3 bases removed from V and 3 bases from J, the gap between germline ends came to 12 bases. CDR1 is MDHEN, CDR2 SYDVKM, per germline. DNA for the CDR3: TGTGCCAGCAGTTTTCGACGGGGGGCCAATCAGCCCCAGCATTTT. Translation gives CASSFRRGANQPQHF.

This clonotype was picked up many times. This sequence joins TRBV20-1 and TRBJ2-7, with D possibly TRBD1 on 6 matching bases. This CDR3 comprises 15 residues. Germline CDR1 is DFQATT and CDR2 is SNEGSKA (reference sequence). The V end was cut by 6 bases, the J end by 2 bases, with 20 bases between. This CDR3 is CSASGHLNAPYEQYF. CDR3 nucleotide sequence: TGCAGTGCCTCGGGACACCTAAACGCACCCTACGAGCAGTACTTC.

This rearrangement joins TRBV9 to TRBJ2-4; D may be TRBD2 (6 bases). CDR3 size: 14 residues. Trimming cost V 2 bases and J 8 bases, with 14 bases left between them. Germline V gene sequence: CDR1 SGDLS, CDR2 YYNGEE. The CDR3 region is CASSVGGPWDIQYF. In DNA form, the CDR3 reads TGTGCCAGCAGCGTGGGAGGTCCGTGGGACATTCAGTACTTC.

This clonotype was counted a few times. CDR3 loop: CSARVAGIYEQYF. CDR3 nucleotide sequence: TGCAGTGCTAGAGTGGCAGGGATCTACGAGCAGTACTTC. The rearrangement uses TRBV20-1 and TRBJ2-7, with D possibly TRBD1 on 5 matching bases. Trimming took off 1 base at V and 3 bases at J, with 10 bases between the two ends. Germline CDR1 is DFQATT and CDR2 is SNEGSKA (reference sequence). CDR3 size: 13 residues.

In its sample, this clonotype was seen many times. This chain's CDR3 is CASSRTLLQDTQYF. In nucleotides, the CDR3 is TGTGCCAGCAGCAGGACCTTACTACAAGATACGCAGTATTTT. V usage is TRBV11-2 and J usage is TRBJ2-3; D uncertain. Trimming left V 5 bases short and J 5 bases short, with 14 bases between. Germline CDR1 reads SGHAT; CDR2 reads FQNNGV. The CDR3 length is 14 residues.

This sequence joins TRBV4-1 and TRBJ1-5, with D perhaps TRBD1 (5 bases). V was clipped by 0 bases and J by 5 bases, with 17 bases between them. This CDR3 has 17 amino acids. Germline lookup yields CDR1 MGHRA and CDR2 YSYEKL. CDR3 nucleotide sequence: TGCGCCAGCAGCCAAGATCGGGGCCCCCTAGGATATCAGCCCCAGCATTTT. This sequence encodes CASSQDRGPLGYQPQHF.

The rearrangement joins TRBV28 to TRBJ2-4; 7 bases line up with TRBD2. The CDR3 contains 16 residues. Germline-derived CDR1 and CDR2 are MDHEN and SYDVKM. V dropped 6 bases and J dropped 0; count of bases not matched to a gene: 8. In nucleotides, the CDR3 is TGTGCCAGCAGGATTACTAGCGAGTTAGCCAAAAACATTCAGTACTTC. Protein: CASRITSELAKNIQYF.

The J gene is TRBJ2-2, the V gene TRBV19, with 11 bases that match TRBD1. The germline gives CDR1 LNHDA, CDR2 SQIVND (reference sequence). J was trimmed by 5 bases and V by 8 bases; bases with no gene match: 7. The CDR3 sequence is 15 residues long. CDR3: CASERDRGGTGELFF. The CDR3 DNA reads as TGTGCCAGTGAACGGGACAGGGGGGGGACCGGGGAGCTGTTTTTT.

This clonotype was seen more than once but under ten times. The CDR3 region has the DNA TGTGCCACCAGCAGAGATCAGTGGTTCGGTTCTGAGCAGTACTTC. It yields the protein CATSRDQWFGSEQYF. V usage is TRBV15 and J usage is TRBJ2-7; D not resolved. Germline V gene sequence: CDR1 LNHNV, CDR2 YYDKDF (reference sequence). Trimming pared 0 bases from V and 7 bases from J, leaving 16 bases between. The CDR3 is 15 amino acids.

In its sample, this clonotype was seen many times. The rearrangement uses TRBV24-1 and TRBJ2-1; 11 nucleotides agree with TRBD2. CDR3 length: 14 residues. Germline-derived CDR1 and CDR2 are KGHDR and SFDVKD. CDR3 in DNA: TGTGCGGGCGGGACTAGCGGTGGGGACAATGAGCAGTTCTTC. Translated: CAGGTSGGDNEQFF.

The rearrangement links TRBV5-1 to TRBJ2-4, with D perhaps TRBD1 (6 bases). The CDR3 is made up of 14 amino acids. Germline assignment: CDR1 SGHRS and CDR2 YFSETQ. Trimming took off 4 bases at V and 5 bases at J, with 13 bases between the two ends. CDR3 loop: CASSNQGKENIQYF. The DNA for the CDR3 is TGCGCCAGCAGCAATCAGGGGAAGGAAAACATTCAGTACTTC.

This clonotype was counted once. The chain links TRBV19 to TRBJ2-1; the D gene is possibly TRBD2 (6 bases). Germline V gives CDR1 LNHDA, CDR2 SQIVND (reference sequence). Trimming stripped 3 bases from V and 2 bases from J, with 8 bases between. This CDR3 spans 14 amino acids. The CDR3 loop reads CASSISGAYNEQFF. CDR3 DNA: TGTGCCAGTAGTATTAGCGGAGCCTACAATGAGCAGTTCTTC.

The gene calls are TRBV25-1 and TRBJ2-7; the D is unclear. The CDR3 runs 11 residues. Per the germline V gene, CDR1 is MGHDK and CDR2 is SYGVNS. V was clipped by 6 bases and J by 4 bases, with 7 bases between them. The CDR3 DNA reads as TGTGCCAGCAGAAAAGGATACGAGCAGTACTTC. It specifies CASRKGYEQYF.

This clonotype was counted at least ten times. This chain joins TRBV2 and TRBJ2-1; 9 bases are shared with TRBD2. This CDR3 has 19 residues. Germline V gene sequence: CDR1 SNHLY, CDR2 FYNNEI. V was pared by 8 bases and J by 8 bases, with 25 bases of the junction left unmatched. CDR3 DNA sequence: TGTGCCAGCGCCCTCCCCAGTGATGACTGGCGGGGGGGGTCGGATGAGCAGTTCTTC. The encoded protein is CASALPSDDWRGGSDEQFF.